This entry describes one T cell receptor (beta chain). Its antigen is still unknown. This specimen comes from a study of post-analysis software for immune sequencing data. V dropped 7 bases and J dropped 7; count of bases not matched to a gene: 8. The CDR3 has 14 amino acids. The germline gives CDR1 MNHNS, CDR2 SASEGT. Tagging with unique molecular identifiers was a feature of the TCR beta cDNA libraries. Some 500,000 cDNA molecules were obtained from about 0.98 to 11 million T cells. TCRdb re-analysed the PCR reads in MiXCR, keeping a single row per CDR3 protein. The sample has 650,000 to 900,000 distinct CDR3 sequences; 46% are singletons. Study-level points and caveats: The authors found that F measure strongly co-clustered same-batch samples. Controls had significantly higher normalized Chao1 diversity than multiple sclerosis patients. TRBV5-6, TRBV5-1 and TRBV20-1 belonged to a set of roughly 5 TRBV segments that were more frequent in patients than controls.

The sequence derives from a girl aged 10-17 years with multiple sclerosis. The rearrangement links TRBV6-1 to TRBJ2-4; TRBD1 matches at 9 bases. Source material: blood. The CDR3 DNA is TGTGCCAGCAACCCTGCCGACAGGGGGAACATTCAGTACTTC. It codes for CASNPADRGNIQYF.